What follows is one TCR beta chain and its context. Its antigen is still unknown. These data come from a study of a mutant IDH1 vaccine in newly diagnosed glioma. Study context: First vaccine doses came 4-6 weeks after radiotherapy alone, or with temozolomide cycles. Patients got radiotherapy, temozolomide, or both beforehand, and most got both.

As for time point: week 47, end of study. The content of each vaccine dose was 300 ug of mutant IDH1 20-mer peptide, and topical imiquimod accompanied it. Across weeks 1, 3, 5, 7, 11, 15, 19 and 23, patients received a vaccination each time, eight in all. Sequenced by immunoSEQ multiplex PCR; TCRdb stores in-frame clones only, minus some. The sample shows 30,000 to 40,000 clones, about 93% of them seen only once. The V gene end was trimmed by 11 bases and the J gene end by 0 bases; junction bases not matched to a gene: 4. CDR1 is SEHNR and CDR2 is FQNEAQ in the germline V gene (reference sequence). This CDR3 is built from 13 residues.

The source of this sequence is a woman in her thirties or forties with glioma. This sample comprised PBMCs, obtained from a glioma patient whose treatment included an IDH1 peptide vaccine. This chain uses TRBV7-9 with TRBJ1-3; the match to TRBD1 covers 7 bases. CDR3 region: CAGTDSSGNTIYF. CDR3 DNA sequence: TGTGCCGGGACAGACAGCTCTGGAAACACCATATATTTT.